This TCR beta chain emerged from a study of shared clonotypes between healthy human individuals. Note on this clone: The same CDR3 also results from other DNA sequences found in this sample.

CDR3 size: 13 residues. The V gene lost 3 bases and the J gene lost 2 bases, with 7 bases spanning the gap. The germline CDR1 and CDR2 sequences are SEHNR and FQNEAQ (reference sequence). Method: immunoSEQ multiplex PCR; TCRdb's copy keeps in-frame clones and lacks some. The data show more than 1 million clones, with around 82% seen just once and about 0.52% held by the top ten. This receptor was obtained from a young man in good health. Some clones in this sample may be carry-over from other donors' samples. The chain carries TRBV7-9 and TRBJ1-1; the D is unclear. Sequences were obtained from memory CD4+ T cells from PBMCs. Stated subset: CD45RA-negative fraction. CDR3 region: CASSFSANTEAFF. Written as DNA, the CDR3 is TGTGCCAGCAGCTTTTCTGCTAACACTGAAGCTTTCTTT.